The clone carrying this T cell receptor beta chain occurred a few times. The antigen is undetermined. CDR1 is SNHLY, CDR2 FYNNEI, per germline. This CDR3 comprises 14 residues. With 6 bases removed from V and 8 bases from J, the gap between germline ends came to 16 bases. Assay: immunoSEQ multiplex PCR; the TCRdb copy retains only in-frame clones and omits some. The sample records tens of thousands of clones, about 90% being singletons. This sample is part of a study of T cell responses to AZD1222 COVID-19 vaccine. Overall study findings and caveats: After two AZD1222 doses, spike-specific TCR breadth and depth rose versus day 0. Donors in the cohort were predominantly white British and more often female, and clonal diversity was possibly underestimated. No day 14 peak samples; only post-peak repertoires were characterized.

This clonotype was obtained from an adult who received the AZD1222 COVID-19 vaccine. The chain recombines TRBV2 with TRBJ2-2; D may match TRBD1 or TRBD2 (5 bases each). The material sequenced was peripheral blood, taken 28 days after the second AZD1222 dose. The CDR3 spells CASRGDLRQGELFF. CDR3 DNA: TGTGCCAGCAGGGGGGATCTTAGACAAGGGGAGCTGTTTTTT.